Below, 29 T cell receptor beta chains from the same sample are listed, as sequenced in a study of blood T cell repertoires in COVID-19. Data came from immunoSEQ multiplex PCR; TCRdb stores just in-frame clones and leaves some out. The sample lists 200,000 to 250,000 clones; approximately 83% were seen once. Sequencing was performed on peripheral blood. These receptors all come from an older woman with acute or convalescent COVID-19.

The V call is TRBV4-3, the J call TRBJ2-3; D possibly corresponds to TRBD2 (5 bases). V lost 0 bases to trimming and J lost 6 bases, with 13 bases between them. Germline loops: CDR1 LGHNA, CDR2 YSLEER. The CDR3 is 15 residues long. As DNA, the CDR3 is TGCGCCAGCAGCCAAGATCGGTCCGGGATCGATACGCAGTATTTT. It is translated as CASSQDRSGIDTQYF.

The rearrangement uses TRBV5-4 and TRBJ1-2; tentatively, D is TRBD1 (6 bases). The V end lost 1 base, the J end lost 8 bases, and 21 bases lay between the germline ends. The CDR3 is made up of 16 amino acids. The germline CDR1 and CDR2 sequences are SGHNT and YYREEE (reference sequence). Here the CDR3 reads CASSLNFRTGYEGYTF. The CDR3 DNA follows: TGTGCCAGCAGCTTGAATTTCCGAACAGGGTATGAGGGCTACACCTTC.

V and J are TRBV10-3 and TRBJ1-1, with 8 bases aligning to TRBD1. Looked up from germline, CDR1 is ENHRY and CDR2 is SYGVKD. The CDR3 contains 16 residues. V dropped 10 bases and J dropped 0; count of bases not matched to a gene: 13. The CDR3 region has the DNA TGTGCCACCTGCGGGCCAGGGGGCTGTCTGAACACTGAAGCTTTCTTT. As protein: CATCGPGGCLNTEAFF.

The chain carries TRBV2 and TRBJ2-3, with 16 positions matching TRBD2. The CDR3 has 18 residues. Germline CDR1 and CDR2: SNHLY and FYNNEI. V gave up 9 bases and J gave up 5 bases; unmatched junction bases: 14. This chain's CDR3 is CASRDRGLAGGYRDTQYF. For the CDR3, the DNA is TGTGCCAGTAGAGACAGGGGACTAGCGGGGGGGTATCGAGATACGCAGTATTTT. The variable domain in full, with the rest retrieved from reference TRBV2 and TRBJ2-3, is EPEVTQTPSHQVTQMGQEVILRCVPISNHLYFYWYRQILGQKVEFLVSFYNNEISEKSEIFDDQFSVERPDGSNFTLKIRSTKLEDSAMYFCASRDRGLAGGYRDTQYFGPGTRLTVL.

The genes are TRBV30 and TRBJ1-1; 11 bases agree with TRBD1. The CDR3 extends over 15 amino acids. Unmatched junction bases numbered 8, after V lost 4 bases and J lost 4 bases. The germline V gene encodes CDR1 GTSNPN and CDR2 SVGIG (reference sequence). In DNA, the CDR3 is TGTGCCTGGACAAAGGACAGGGGGCGACCCACTGAAGCTTTCTTT. Amino acid sequence: CAWTKDRGRPTEAFF.

This chain joins TRBV7-5 and TRBJ2-6; the table's D call TRBD1 went unverified against the DNA. TRBV7-5 is described as a pseudogene. There are 15 residues in the CDR3. The CDR3 region has the DNA TGTGTCAGAAGCCTAGGGGCCTGTGGGGCCAACGTCCTGACTTTC. Encoded protein: CVRSLGACGANVLTF.

This sequence joins TRBV5-6 and TRBJ2-2; tentatively, D is TRBD1 (6 bases). This CDR3 comprises 15 residues. Germline values: CDR1 SGHDT, CDR2 YYEEEE. V was trimmed by 4 bases and J by 5 bases, leaving 15 bases between them. The DNA for the CDR3 is TGTGCCAGCAGCATCTCAGGGGTTTGGACCGGGGAGCTGTTTTTT. Protein: CASSISGVWTGELFF.

The rearrangement joins TRBV19 to TRBJ2-7; D remains ambiguous. CDR3 length: 14 amino acids. The V and J ends lost 3 bases and 0 bases respectively, with 9 bases between them. Germline CDR1 reads LNHDA; CDR2 reads SQIVND (reference sequence). As DNA, the CDR3 is TGTGCCAGTAGTATGTCGACAAACTCCTACGAGCAGTACTTC. Translation gives CASSMSTNSYEQYF.

The CDR3: CASSSDSINYGYTF. The CDR3 region has the DNA TGCGCCAGCAGCTCGGACAGTATAAACTATGGCTACACCTTC. The V call is TRBV5-1, the J call TRBJ1-2; D might be TRBD1 (6 bases). The germline gives CDR1 SGHRS, CDR2 YFSETQ. V was clipped by 3 bases and J by 2 bases, with 11 bases between them. The CDR3 covers 14 residues. Full variable domain (outside the CDR3, taken from reference TRBV5-1 and TRBJ1-2): KAGVTQTPRYLIKTRGQQVTLSCSPISGHRSVSWYQQTPGQGLQFLFEYFSETQRNKGNFPGRFSGRQFSNSRSEMNVSTLELGDSALYLCASSSDSINYGYTFGSGTRLTVV.

This clone was counted once. The chain links TRBV6-6 to TRBJ2-7; TRBD1 matches at 7 bases. The CDR3 totals 14 residues. The V segment lost 2 bases and the J segment 4 bases; nucleotides outside the gene matches: 5. Germline loops: CDR1 MNHNY, CDR2 SVGAGI (reference sequence). The CDR3 protein is CASSYPGQRYEQYF. For the CDR3, the DNA is TGTGCCAGCAGTTACCCGGGACAGCGGTACGAGCAGTACTTC.

This chain joins TRBV10-3 and TRBJ2-1; perhaps TRBD1 as D (6 bases). Trimming took 4 bases from V and 7 from J, leaving 17 bases between them. CDR1 ENHRY and CDR2 SYGVKD come from the germline V gene. The CDR3 runs to 15 residues. CDR3 amino acids: CAISGELGAENEQFF. The DNA for the CDR3 is TGTGCCATCAGTGGTGAGCTGGGGGCGGAGAATGAGCAGTTCTTC.

The chain uses TRBV5-6 and TRBJ1-1; D uncertain. Trimming removed 6 bases from V and 3 bases from J, with 15 bases in between. In germline, CDR1 is SGHDT, CDR2 YYEEEE. CDR3 length: 14 amino acids. The chain's CDR3 is CASTTPVWHTEAFF. CDR3 in DNA: TGTGCCAGCACCACACCCGTATGGCACACTGAAGCTTTCTTT.

The chain recombines TRBV7-2 with TRBJ1-2, with D tentatively TRBD1 (5 bases). V lost 5 bases, J lost 5 bases, and 27 bases lay in between. The CDR3 is 18 residues long. The germline V gene has CDR1 SGHTA and CDR2 FQGNSA. CDR3 in DNA: TGTGCCAGCAGCGCGGACGCCGCCGGACGGCCGGGGGGGTATGGCTACACCTTC. Its protein product is CASSADAAGRPGGYGYTF.

The chain joins TRBV19 to TRBJ2-7; 11 bases are shared with TRBD2. With 9 bases clipped from V and 6 bases from J, the junction kept 7 bases outside the gene matches. The germline CDR1 and CDR2 sequences are LNHDA and SQIVND (reference sequence). The CDR3 covers 13 residues. The CDR3 reads CASSPTSGVEQYF. DNA of the CDR3: TGTGCCAGCTCACCGACTAGCGGGGTCGAGCAGTACTTC.

V gene TRBV6-1 combines with J gene TRBJ1-6; tentatively, D is TRBD1 (6 bases). Germline-derived CDR1 and CDR2 are MNHNS and SASEGT. This CDR3 is 12 amino acids long. V was shortened by 1 base and J by 14 bases, with 9 bases between the two germline ends. CDR3 coding DNA: TGTGCCAGCAGTGAAGTGGACAGATCCCTCCACTTT. This translates into CASSEVDRSLHF.

V and J are TRBV20-1 and TRBJ2-7, with D possibly being TRBD2 (5 bases). This CDR3 is built from 11 residues. Germline loops: CDR1 DFQATT, CDR2 SNEGSKA (reference sequence). V lost 1 base, J lost 7 bases, and 8 bases lay in between. The CDR3 is CSARGTGEQYF. CDR3 coding DNA: TGCAGTGCTAGAGGCACGGGGGAGCAGTACTTC.

This clone is a singleton in its sample. The gene calls are TRBV5-4 and TRBJ2-7, with D possibly matching TRBD2 (5 bases). Germline V gene sequence: CDR1 SGHNT, CDR2 YYREEE (reference sequence). The CDR3 loop spans 13 amino acids. The ends were cut back, 4 bases at V and 5 bases at J, with 13 bases in the middle. Written as DNA, the CDR3 is TGTGCCAGCAGCCCCGGACCGAGGGACGAGCAGTACTTC. Protein: CASSPGPRDEQYF.

The gene calls are TRBV30 and TRBJ1-1; TRBD1 might be the D (6 bases). Trimming left V 0 bases short and J 6 bases short, with 11 bases between. Germline V CDR1 and CDR2: GTSNPN, SVGIG (reference sequence). The CDR3 has 13 residues. The CDR3 is CAWSVWNRAEAFF. DNA of the CDR3: TGTGCCTGGAGTGTATGGAACAGGGCTGAAGCTTTCTTT.

This clone was counted a single time. V and J are TRBV12-3 or TRBV12-4 and TRBJ2-7; tentatively, D is TRBD1 (6 bases). Trimming left V 7 bases short and J 3 bases short, with 13 bases between. The CDR3 consists of 13 residues. CDR3 DNA: TGTGCCAGCACTTCGACAGGTCTCTACGAGCAGTACTTC. Residues: CASTSTGLYEQYF.

The chain uses TRBV4-1 and TRBJ1-6; D ambiguous. The germline V gene encodes CDR1 MGHRA and CDR2 YSYEKL. This CDR3 comprises 18 residues. V gave up 1 base and J gave up 0 bases, with 13 bases separating them. The DNA for the CDR3 is TGCGCCAGCAGCCAAGTCGGTAGGAGTAGCTCCTATAATTCACCCCTCCACTTT. It translates to CASSQVGRSSSYNSPLHF.

The chain recombines TRBV19 with TRBJ1-5; tentative D call: TRBD1 (6 bases). The germline gives CDR1 LNHDA, CDR2 SQIVND (reference sequence). This CDR3 region has 16 residues. Between the trimmed V and J ends, which lost 7 bases and 1 base, there was a span of 17 bases. The CDR3, as DNA: TGTGCCAGTACGAGGACAGCGACGCTCAGCAATCAGCCCCAGCATTTT. Its translation is CASTRTATLSNQPQHF. The full variable domain, its missing parts supplied by reference TRBV19 and TRBJ1-5, is DGGITQSPKYLFRKEGQNVTLSCEQNLNHDAMYWYRQDPGQGLRLIYYSQIVNDFQKGDIAEGYSVSREKKESFPLTVTSAQKNPTAFYLCASTRTATLSNQPQHFGDGTRLSIL.

This clone was counted a few times. The rearrangement joins TRBV3-1 (or the pseudogene TRBV3-2) to TRBJ1-4; D not certain. The CDR3 has 14 residues. The V gene's germline CDR1 is LGHDT and CDR2 YNNKEL (reference sequence). V lost 8 bases and J 8 bases, leaving 18 bases between the germline ends. CDR3 region: CASRPDGGREKLFF. The DNA for the CDR3 is TGTGCCAGCCGTCCGGACGGCGGGAGGGAAAAACTGTTTTTT.

This sequence joins TRBV5-1 and TRBJ2-7; D remains unclear. Trimming took 0 bases from V and 3 from J, leaving 7 bases between them. Germline values: CDR1 SGHRS, CDR2 YFSETQ. The CDR3 length is 13 residues. The CDR3, as DNA: TGCGCCAGCAGCTTGGAACAGAACTACGAGCAGTACTTC. Translated, it gives CASSLEQNYEQYF.

V and J are TRBV9 and TRBJ1-4; 7 positions match TRBD1. Germline CDR1 reads SGDLS; CDR2 reads YYNGEE. The CDR3 extends over 13 amino acids. After removal of 3 bases from V and 5 bases from J, the junction contained 1 base not matched to a gene. In nucleotides, the CDR3 is TGTGCCAGCAGCGAGGGACAGAATGAAAAACTGTTTTTT. It is translated as CASSEGQNEKLFF.

This chain links TRBV5-6 with TRBJ2-7; D is undetermined. Germline CDR1 is SGHDT and CDR2 is YYEEEE. V was trimmed by 1 base and J by 3 bases, leaving 5 bases between them. The CDR3 is 12 amino acids. For the CDR3, the DNA is TGTGCCAGCAGCTTGAACATCTACGAGCAGTACTTC. Translated: CASSLNIYEQYF. The entire variable domain, with the rest obtained from reference TRBV5-6 and TRBJ2-7, is as follows: DAGVTQSPTHLIKTRGQQVTLRCSPKSGHDTVSWYQQALGQGPQFIFQYYEEEERQRGNFPDRFSGHQFPNYSSELNVNALLLGDSALYLCASSLNIYEQYFGPGTRLTVT.

This chain links TRBV7-7 with TRBJ2-2, with D hard to call. Germline V gene data show CDR1 as SSHAT and CDR2 as FNYEAQ (reference sequence). Trimming took off 1 base at V and 0 bases at J, with 9 bases between the two ends. This CDR3 has 16 amino acids. The CDR3 reads CASSLVASPNTGELFF. CDR3 DNA sequence: TGTGCCAGCAGCTTAGTGGCTAGTCCGAACACCGGGGAGCTGTTTTTT.

V usage is TRBV4-3 and J usage is TRBJ1-1; no definite D call. Germline V gives CDR1 LGHNA, CDR2 YSLEER. This CDR3 region has 13 residues. Trimming took 0 bases from V and 3 from J, leaving 5 bases between them. The DNA of the CDR3 is TGCGCCAGCAGCCAAGATCGAGACACTGAAGCTTTCTTT. Translating it yields CASSQDRDTEAFF.

The CDR3 is CAWSGQTQETQYF. DNA of the CDR3: TGTGCCTGGAGTGGGCAGACACAAGAGACCCAGTACTTC. The gene calls are TRBV30 and TRBJ2-5; D is unclear. CDR1 and CDR2 (germline): GTSNPN, SVGIG (reference sequence). CDR3 length: 13 amino acids. V lost 1 base and J 2 bases, leaving 8 bases between the germline ends.

With respect to this clone: Other DNA variants within this sample encode the same CDR3. V is TRBV18 and J is TRBJ1-1, with D perhaps TRBD1 (6 bases). Per the germline V gene, CDR1 is KGHSH and CDR2 is LQKENI. Trimming took off 2 bases at V and 5 bases at J, with 9 bases between the two ends. This CDR3 contains 13 residues. The CDR3 DNA sequence: TGTGCCAGCTCACCATTGACAGGAACTGAAGCTTTCTTT. It is translated as CASSPLTGTEAFF.